This T cell receptor beta chain was recovered during a study of cytomegalovirus exposure and HLA in healthy donors. Points from the study as a whole: Previous analysis showed most TCR beta V segments were productive about 87% or about 30% of the time. Common viral pathogens seemed to be connected with several of the most significant clusters, according to a later analysis. Rare sequences made up most TCRs, while some public TCRs were found in many donors.

13 Jbeta primers and 60 Vbeta primers were used for the PCR. Produced via immunoSEQ multiplex PCR; TCRdb's table is partial and in-frame only. The table lists some 150,000 clones, 70% to 80% of them singletons, with 1.5% to 2% in the top ten. This clone was counted between two and nine times. Antigen unknown. The V gene lost 2 bases and the J gene lost 0 bases, with 10 bases spanning the gap. This CDR3 contains 15 residues. Germline assignment: CDR1 LGHNT and CDR2 FRNRAP. Sequenced material: PBMCs. This receptor was obtained from a female donor in good health and CMV-seronegative. The rearrangement links TRBV12-5 to TRBJ1-1; possible D gene TRBD1, 5 bases. CDR3: CASGLLNRMNTEAFF. The CDR3 bases are TGTGCTAGTGGTTTGCTAAACAGGATGAACACTGAAGCTTTCTTT. Full variable domain (rest looked up from reference TRBV12-5 and TRBJ1-1): DARVTQTPRHKVTEMGQEVTMRCQPILGHNTVFWYRQTMMQGLELLAYFRNRAPLDDSGMPKDRFSAEMPDATLATLKIQPSEPRDSAVYFCASGLLNRMNTEAFFGQGTRLTVV.